The 18 T cell receptor beta chains below were found in one sample sequenced in a study of CD8 T cells in Susac syndrome. The RNA input was roughly 0.45 to 1 ug, and it was reverse transcribed with random hexamers. TCRdb re-called the immunoSEQ multiplex PCR reads through MiXCR, storing one row per CDR3 protein. The profile covers about 240,000 distinct CDR3 sequences, with almost 97% appearing a single time and around 0.093% taken by the ten largest. The specimen was CD4+ T cells from PBMCs. Every receptor here comes from a human donor with Susac syndrome.

The count of this clonotype is one. The rearrangement joins TRBV7-8 to TRBJ2-1; D is ambiguous. CDR3 length equals 13 residues. Trimming took off 0 bases at V and 9 bases at J, with 9 bases between the two ends. Germline values: CDR1 SGHVS, CDR2 FQNEAQ. The chain's CDR3 is CASSLAKLGEQFF. CDR3 in DNA: TGTGCCAGCAGCTTAGCGAAGTTAGGTGAGCAGTTCTTC.

The chain links TRBV15 to TRBJ2-7; TRBD1 matches at 8 bases. With 5 bases clipped from V and 1 base from J, the junction kept 4 bases outside the gene matches. The germline V gene has CDR1 LNHNV and CDR2 YYDKDF (reference sequence). CDR3 length: 14 amino acids. The CDR3: CATSSDRGSYEQYF. In nucleotides, the CDR3 is TGTGCCACCAGCTCAGACAGGGGATCCTACGAGCAGTACTTC.

The gene calls are TRBV29-1 and TRBJ2-7; no firm D call. The CDR3 is 16 residues long. The V end was cut by 0 bases, the J end by 3 bases, with 18 bases between. Looked up from germline, CDR1 is SQVTM and CDR2 is ANQGSEA. CDR3 sequence reads: CSVEDGRGYGSYEQYF. The CDR3 coding sequence is TGCAGCGTTGAAGATGGCCGTGGGTACGGAAGCTACGAGCAGTACTTC.

This clonotype appeared once. The chain combines TRBV13 with TRBJ1-5; 8 bases match TRBD1. V gave up 4 bases and J gave up 1 base; unmatched junction bases: 6. Germline CDR1 and CDR2: PRHDT and FYEKMQ (reference sequence). The CDR3 is made up of 16 amino acids. This CDR3 reads CASSSQGAKSNQPQHF. CDR3 DNA: TGTGCCAGCAGCTCGCAGGGGGCTAAAAGCAATCAGCCCCAGCATTTT.

The J gene is TRBJ1-1, the V gene TRBV30; possibly TRBD1 for D (5 bases). The germline V gene has CDR1 GTSNPN and CDR2 SVGIG (reference sequence). This CDR3 comprises 14 residues. Trimming pared 4 bases from V and 1 base from J, leaving 13 bases between. The CDR3 sequence is CAWKIHTGNTEAFF. The CDR3 nucleotides read TGTGCCTGGAAGATCCATACAGGGAACACTGAAGCTTTCTTT.

This chain connects TRBV15 to TRBJ2-7; D assignment may be TRBD1 or TRBD2 (5 bases each). In germline, CDR1 is LNHNV, CDR2 YYDKDF (reference sequence). Trimming cost V 3 bases and J 0 bases, with 6 bases left between them. The CDR3 length is 13 residues. The CDR3: CATSRGVSYEQYF. CDR3 DNA: TGTGCCACCAGCAGGGGGGTCTCCTACGAGCAGTACTTC.

V and J are TRBV28 and TRBJ1-1; D gene uncertain. This CDR3 comprises 14 residues. The V end lost 5 bases, the J end lost 4 bases, and 14 bases lay between the germline ends. The germline V gene encodes CDR1 MDHEN and CDR2 SYDVKM. The DNA of the CDR3 is TGTGCCAGCAGTCCATCTCACGGAGCCACTGAAGCTTTCTTT. Translating it yields CASSPSHGATEAFF.

The rearrangement links TRBV6-1 to TRBJ2-7, with a possible D match to TRBD1 (6 bases). Trimming pared 5 bases from V and 0 bases from J, leaving 17 bases between. This CDR3 is built from 16 residues. Per the germline V gene, CDR1 is MNHNS and CDR2 is SASEGT. The CDR3 DNA is TGTGCCAGCAGTCCTGTACAGGGTTGGGACTCCTACGAGCAGTACTTC. This encodes CASSPVQGWDSYEQYF.

The rearrangement joins TRBV4-2 to TRBJ1-4, with D tentatively TRBD1 (6 bases). This CDR3 comprises 15 residues. The V end lost 0 bases, the J end lost 8 bases, and 13 bases lay between the germline ends. In germline, CDR1 is LGHNA, CDR2 YNFKEQ. This CDR3 reads CASSQEDSLNEKLFF. CDR3 DNA sequence: TGTGCCAGCAGCCAAGAGGACAGCCTAAACGAAAAACTGTTTTTT.

The chain combines TRBV27 with TRBJ1-3; maybe TRBD1 (5 bases). From germline, CDR1 is MNHEY and CDR2 SMNVEV (reference sequence). There are 15 residues in the CDR3. Trimming pared 4 bases from V and 0 bases from J, leaving 10 bases between. The CDR3: CASSSTGGSGNTIYF. CDR3 bases: TGTGCCAGCAGTTCCACGGGGGGCTCTGGAAACACCATATATTTT.

This chain links TRBV7-3 with TRBJ2-1; maybe TRBD1 (5 bases). The V gene lost 2 bases and the J gene lost 1 base, with 18 bases spanning the gap. The CDR3 has 18 amino acids. CDR1 and CDR2 from the germline V gene are SGHTA and FQGTGA. The CDR3 loop is CASSLDNRPPSSYNEQFF. In DNA form, the CDR3 reads TGTGCCAGCAGCTTAGATAACAGGCCGCCGAGTTCCTACAATGAGCAGTTCTTC.

This clonotype has just a few counts. The V call is TRBV6-5, the J call TRBJ2-3; a weak D match, TRBD2 (6 bases). V was cut by 7 bases and J by 0 bases, with 8 bases left in between. The CDR3 is made up of 13 amino acids. Germline CDR1 and CDR2: MNHEY and SVGAGI. CDR3 in DNA: TGTGCCAGCACGGGACTCAGCACAGATACGCAGTATTTT. Its protein product is CASTGLSTDTQYF.

The rearrangement uses TRBV5-1 and TRBJ2-4; no reliable D call. The germline V gene has CDR1 SGHRS and CDR2 YFSETQ. Trimming stripped 0 bases from V and 1 base from J, with 8 bases between. The CDR3 is 15 amino acids. The CDR3 region has the DNA TGCGCCAGCAGCTTGGACGAGGAGGCCAAAAACATTCAGTACTTC. Its protein is CASSLDEEAKNIQYF.

The chain uses TRBV7-2 and TRBJ2-5; 7 bases line up with TRBD1. The CDR3 loop spans 13 amino acids. The germline V gene encodes CDR1 SGHTA and CDR2 FQGNSA. With 4 bases clipped from V and 5 bases from J, the junction kept 4 bases outside the gene matches. The CDR3: CASSSDRLETQYF. CDR3 DNA: TGTGCCAGCAGCTCGGACAGGCTGGAGACCCAGTACTTC.

This clonotype was seen a single time. The V gene is TRBV12-3 or TRBV12-4, the J gene TRBJ2-7, with a weak D call TRBD2 (6 bases). This CDR3 is 14 amino acids long. With 7 bases removed from V and 2 bases from J, the gap between germline ends came to 15 bases. The CDR3 coding sequence is TGTGCCAGCACGTACCACGGCGGGACCTACGAGCAGTACTTC. As protein: CASTYHGGTYEQYF.

The chain joins TRBV7-3 to TRBJ2-3; 9 nucleotides match TRBD2. Germline loops: CDR1 SGHTA, CDR2 FQGTGA. The CDR3 has 14 amino acids. With V trimmed by 4 bases and J by 1 base, 0 bases remained unmatched. CDR3 residues: CASSWTSGTDTQYF. CDR3 coding DNA: TGTGCCAGCAGCTGGACTAGCGGCACAGATACGCAGTATTTT.

J is TRBJ2-1 and V is TRBV11-2, with D tentatively TRBD1 or TRBD2 (5 bases each). Germline V gene sequence: CDR1 SGHAT, CDR2 FQNNGV. V lost 1 base, J lost 5 bases, and 12 bases lay in between. This CDR3 has 15 amino acids. The CDR3 DNA follows: TGTGCCAGCAGCTTAGTATTGGGACGAAACAATGAGCAGTTCTTC. This codes for CASSLVLGRNNEQFF.

The V and J genes are TRBV24-1 and TRBJ1-1; 9 bases match TRBD1. The germline V gene encodes CDR1 KGHDR and CDR2 SFDVKD. The CDR3 length is 14 residues. The V and J ends lost 7 bases and 3 bases, in that order; junction bases with no gene match: 5. CDR3 DNA: TGTGCCACCAGGGGACAGGGATATTACACTGAAGCTTTCTTT. It translates to CATRGQGYYTEAFF.